This entry lists 14 T cell receptor beta chains sequenced from one sample in a study of blood T cell repertoires in COVID-19. Data came from immunoSEQ multiplex PCR; TCRdb stores just in-frame clones and leaves some out. The sample includes 50,000 or so clones, roughly 88% of them seen just once. The sequenced material came from peripheral blood. Every receptor here comes from a woman aged 55-75 years with acute or convalescent COVID-19.

CDR3: CASSANRGPREKLFF. The CDR3 region has the DNA TGTGCCAGCAGCGCCAACAGGGGGCCTAGGGAAAAACTGTTTTTT. The genes are TRBV7-8 and TRBJ1-4; TRBD1 matches 9 bases. The V gene's germline CDR1 is SGHVS and CDR2 FQNEAQ. The V gene end was trimmed by 5 bases and the J gene end by 8 bases; junction bases not matched to a gene: 9. This CDR3 has 15 residues. Combining the CDR3 with reference TRBV7-8 and TRBJ1-4 gives the whole variable domain GAGVSQSPRYKVAKRGQDVALRCDPISGHVSLFWYQQALGQGPEFLTYFQNEAQLDKSGLPSDRFFAERPEGSVSTLKIQRTQQEDSAVYLCASSANRGPREKLFFGSGTQLSVL.

The rearrangement uses TRBV12-3 or TRBV12-4 and TRBJ2-5; no definite D call. Trimming shortened V by 6 bases and J by 5 bases, and 10 bases separated the two germline ends. The CDR3 has 12 amino acids. For the CDR3, the DNA is TGTGCCAGCAGCCCGCGGCGGGAGACCCAGTACTTC. This codes for CASSPRRETQYF.

J is TRBJ2-1 and V is TRBV5-1; D might be TRBD2 (6 bases). The CDR3 is made up of 12 amino acids. Trimming pared 4 bases from V and 10 bases from J, leaving 12 bases between. CDR1 is SGHRS and CDR2 is YFSETQ in the germline V gene. CDR3 amino acids: CASSMGLEEQFF. The CDR3 nucleotides are TGCGCCAGCAGCATGGGACTGGAAGAGCAGTTCTTC.

CDR3 DNA: TGTGCCATCAGTGACCCAACAGGGGGGTACGGGAATGAGCAGTTCTTC. Its protein product is CAISDPTGGYGNEQFF. The chain recombines TRBV10-3 with TRBJ2-1; 8 nucleotides match TRBD1. The CDR3 has 16 amino acids. V shed 3 bases, J shed 7 bases, and the junction held 11 bases outside the gene matches. Germline-derived CDR1 and CDR2 are ENHRY and SYGVKD.

The J gene is TRBJ1-4, the V gene TRBV7-2; TRBD1 matches 9 bases. Trimming cost V 5 bases and J 6 bases; bases outside gene matches: 4. The length of the CDR3 is 14 residues. Germline V lookup: CDR1 SGHTA, CDR2 FQGNSA. The CDR3 protein is CASSRDRADEKLFF. The CDR3 region has the DNA TGTGCCAGCAGCCGGGACAGGGCGGATGAAAAACTGTTTTTT. Complete variable domain (other parts from reference TRBV7-2 and TRBJ1-4): GAGVSQSPSNKVTEKGKDVELRCDPISGHTALYWYRQSLGQGLEFLIYFQGNSAPDKSGLPSDRFSAERTGGSVSTLTIQRTQQEDSAVYLCASSRDRADEKLFFGSGTQLSVL.

The chain combines TRBV5-1 with TRBJ1-2; 10 nucleotides line up with TRBD1. The CDR3 runs 16 residues. The V gene end was trimmed by 3 bases and the J gene end by 2 bases; junction bases not matched to a gene: 7. Germline V gene data show CDR1 as SGHRS and CDR2 as YFSETQ. The DNA for the CDR3 is TGCGCCAGCAGCTCGGCTGGACAGGGGGGGAACTATGGCTACACCTTC. Its translation: CASSSAGQGGNYGYTF.

CDR3 nucleotide sequence: TGTGCCACCAGTGATTCAGGGACAGGGTCCCCAGATACGCAGTATTTT. Its protein is CATSDSGTGSPDTQYF. V and J are TRBV24-1 and TRBJ2-3; 9 bases match TRBD1. The germline gives CDR1 KGHDR, CDR2 SFDVKD. The CDR3 is 16 residues long. V was pared by 2 bases and J by 4 bases, with 6 bases of the junction left unmatched.

The sample holds one count of this clone. The chain links TRBV18 to TRBJ2-6; TRBD1 aligns across 7 bases. The CDR3 length is 18 residues. The germline gives CDR1 KGHSH, CDR2 LQKENI. V lost 3 bases, J lost 1 base, and 9 bases stayed unmatched. CDR3 sequence (DNA): TGTGCCAGCTCACCTCCGGGACAGAGGATTTCTGGGGCCAACGTCCTGACTTTC. This sequence encodes CASSPPGQRISGANVLTF.

As concerns this clone: One end of the junction is discordant with germline, which a read error may explain. The chain carries TRBV7-9 and TRBJ2-4; TRBD1 might be the D (5 bases). The CDR3 runs to 15 residues. Germline CDR1 is SEHNR and CDR2 is FQNEAQ (reference sequence). The CDR3 bases are TGTGCCGGCAGCCCCTTAGATGGGGCCCAAAACATTCAGTACTTC. It encodes CAGSPLDGAQNIQYF.

This clone was detected a few times. The rearrangement joins TRBV5-1 to TRBJ1-2, with 8 bases that match TRBD1. Germline V lookup: CDR1 SGHRS, CDR2 YFSETQ. The junction had 5 bases not matched to a gene; V was cut back by 1 base and J by 3 bases. CDR3 length equals 15 residues. In nucleotides, the CDR3 is TGCGCCAGCAGCTTGAGCCCAGGGGGCCACTATGGCTACACCTTC. The encoded protein is CASSLSPGGHYGYTF. Complete variable domain (other parts from reference TRBV5-1 and TRBJ1-2): KAGVTQTPRYLIKTRGQQVTLSCSPISGHRSVSWYQQTPGQGLQFLFEYFSETQRNKGNFPGRFSGRQFSNSRSEMNVSTLELGDSALYLCASSLSPGGHYGYTFGSGTRLTVV.

The chain joins TRBV2 to TRBJ2-2; tentatively, D is TRBD2 (7 bases). The CDR3 consists of 16 residues. Germline assignment: CDR1 SNHLY and CDR2 FYNNEI. Trimming removed 6 bases from V and 0 bases from J, with 14 bases in between. The CDR3: CASSGGHSSNTGELFF. The DNA for the CDR3 is TGTGCCAGCAGCGGGGGGCACTCCTCGAACACCGGGGAGCTGTTTTTT.

The genes are TRBV7-8 and TRBJ1-4; the D is unclear. Trimming stripped 6 bases from V and 3 bases from J, with 14 bases between. This CDR3 contains 15 residues. Germline V gene sequence: CDR1 SGHVS, CDR2 FQNEAQ. CDR3 in DNA: TGTGCCAGCAGATTAACGGCGGTTGCTAATGAAAAACTGTTTTTT. Its translation: CASRLTAVANEKLFF.

V usage is TRBV2 and J usage is TRBJ2-7; a possible D gene is TRBD1 (5 bases). The CDR3 has 13 residues. From germline, CDR1 is SNHLY and CDR2 FYNNEI. Trimming removed 3 bases from V and 6 bases from J, with 12 bases in between. CDR3 sequence: CASSDGQGREQYF. The DNA for the CDR3 is TGTGCCAGCAGTGACGGTCAGGGTCGCGAGCAGTACTTC. Complete variable domain (other parts from reference TRBV2 and TRBJ2-7): EPEVTQTPSHQVTQMGQEVILRCVPISNHLYFYWYRQILGQKVEFLVSFYNNEISEKSEIFDDQFSVERPDGSNFTLKIRSTKLEDSAMYFCASSDGQGREQYFGPGTRLTVT.

The rearrangement links TRBV30 to TRBJ2-5; TRBD2 matches 10 bases. The CDR3 runs to 14 residues. CDR1 is GTSNPN, CDR2 SVGIG, per germline (reference sequence). The V and J ends lost 2 bases and 5 bases, in that order; junction bases with no gene match: 5. The CDR3 loop is CAWSRLAGAETQYF. The CDR3 region has the DNA TGTGCCTGGAGTAGGCTAGCGGGAGCGGAGACCCAGTACTTC.